The 13 T cell receptor beta chains reported below all come from one sample, sequenced in a study of T cell responses to AZD1222 COVID-19 vaccine. Assay used: immunoSEQ multiplex PCR; TCRdb lists only in-frame clones, some missing. The sample contains tens of thousands of clones, 83% of which appear only once. The starting material was peripheral blood, obtained on day 0 of AZD1222 vaccination. The receptors derive from an adult in good health.

The genes are TRBV7-8 and TRBJ2-3, with 10 bases fitting TRBD1. Germline CDR1 SGHVS, CDR2 FQNEAQ. With V trimmed by 0 bases and J by 5 bases, 5 bases remained unmatched. This CDR3 is built from 16 residues. CDR3 in amino acids: CASSLAGTGVQDTQYF. Here the CDR3 DNA reads TGTGCCAGCAGCTTAGCCGGGACAGGGGTACAAGATACGCAGTATTTT.

Here the CDR3 reads CASSLYGRGIFDNEQFF. The CDR3 region has the DNA TGTGCCAGCAGCTTATACGGCAGGGGGATTTTTGACAATGAGCAGTTCTTC. The V call is TRBV7-6, the J call TRBJ2-1, with 7 bases fitting TRBD1. The CDR3 extends over 17 amino acids. The J segment lost 5 bases and the V segment lost 2 bases, leaving 12 bases of the junction unmatched. Germline CDR1 is SGHVS and CDR2 is FNYEAQ.

The chain joins TRBV6-5 to TRBJ2-5, with 9 bases matching TRBD2. The length of the CDR3 is 16 residues. The trim removed 0 bases at V and 1 base at J, leaving 3 bases unmatched. Germline values: CDR1 MNHEY, CDR2 SVGAGI. The CDR3 sequence: CASSYSQREAQETQYF. The CDR3 region has the DNA TGTGCCAGCAGTTACTCACAGCGGGAGGCCCAAGAGACCCAGTACTTC.

The chain is built from TRBV7-8 and TRBJ2-5, with 7 bases fitting TRBD1. CDR3 length equals 12 residues. Germline loops: CDR1 SGHVS, CDR2 FQNEAQ. J lost 12 bases, V lost 5 bases, and 9 bases had no gene match. Here the CDR3 reads CASSQGDSLEYF. In DNA form, the CDR3 reads TGTGCCAGCAGCCAGGGGGACAGCCTGGAGTACTTC.

This chain joins TRBV3-1 (or the pseudogene TRBV3-2) and TRBJ1-6, with D perhaps TRBD1 (5 bases). Germline V lookup: CDR1 LGHDT, CDR2 YNNKEL (reference sequence). V was clipped by 0 bases and J by 7 bases, with 10 bases between them. The CDR3 covers 15 residues. CDR3 residues: CASSQDVRANSPLHF. The CDR3 nucleotides are TGTGCCAGCAGCCAAGATGTCAGGGCGAATTCACCCCTCCACTTT.

A few counts support this clone. The sample contains more than one DNA sequence encoding this CDR3. The rearrangement joins TRBV5-6 to TRBJ2-2; no definite D call. Trimming removed 5 bases at V and 4 bases at J, with 6 bases between. Germline values: CDR1 SGHDT, CDR2 YYEEEE. The CDR3 contains 12 residues. CDR3 nucleotides: TGTGCCAGCAGTTCGGGCACCGGGGAGCTGTTTTTT. Its protein is CASSSGTGELFF. Full variable domain (outside the CDR3, taken from reference TRBV5-6 and TRBJ2-2): DAGVTQSPTHLIKTRGQQVTLRCSPKSGHDTVSWYQQALGQGPQFIFQYYEEEERQRGNFPDRFSGHQFPNYSSELNVNALLLGDSALYLCASSSGTGELFFGEGSRLTVL.

This chain connects TRBV11-1 to TRBJ1-2; D gene ambiguous. Germline CDR1 reads SGHAT; CDR2 reads FQDESV (reference sequence). The CDR3 has 15 residues. V shed 5 bases and J shed 0 bases, with 13 bases lying between them. Here the CDR3 reads CASSQTDGPNYGYTF. The CDR3 DNA reads TGTGCCAGCAGCCAAACCGACGGACCTAACTATGGCTACACCTTC.

The rearrangement links TRBV2 to TRBJ2-7; D not resolved. Germline lookup yields CDR1 SNHLY and CDR2 FYNNEI. V lost 5 bases and J 7 bases, leaving 15 bases between the germline ends. The CDR3 is 13 residues long. The CDR3 reads CASSRRPFWEQYF. CDR3 DNA sequence: TGTGCCAGCAGTCGACGTCCCTTTTGGGAGCAGTACTTC.

This clone was counted between two and nine times. The V call is TRBV24-1, the J call TRBJ2-1; D uncertain. V was shortened by 5 bases and J by 3 bases, with 13 bases between the two germline ends. CDR3 length equals 15 residues. Germline V gene data show CDR1 as KGHDR and CDR2 as SFDVKD. The CDR3 DNA follows: TGTGCCACCAGTGTGTCGGGCCTTTTCTACAATGAGCAGTTCTTC. Amino acid sequence: CATSVSGLFYNEQFF.

The chain couples TRBV7-9 to TRBJ1-5; TRBD1 matches 8 bases. CDR3 size: 15 residues. Trimming at V came to 5 bases and at J to 0 bases, leaving 3 bases not matched to a gene. Looked up from germline, CDR1 is SEHNR and CDR2 is FQNEAQ (reference sequence). In DNA form, the CDR3 reads TGTGCCAGCAGCCCGACAGGGGATAGCAATCAGCCCCAGCATTTT. Translating gives CASSPTGDSNQPQHF. The full variable domain, its missing parts supplied by reference TRBV7-9 and TRBJ1-5, is DTGVSQNPRHKITKRGQNVTFRCDPISEHNRLYWYRQTLGQGPEFLTYFQNEAQLEKSRLLSDRFSAERPKGSFSTLEIQRTEQGDSAMYLCASSPTGDSNQPQHFGDGTRLSIL.

The chain joins TRBV5-1 to TRBJ2-2; D ambiguous. The germline CDR1 and CDR2 sequences are SGHRS and YFSETQ. V dropped 6 bases and J dropped 0 bases, with 12 bases sitting between them. The CDR3 contains 15 residues. CDR3 protein: CASNLGSANTGELFF. The CDR3 nucleotides read TGCGCCAGCAACCTTGGGTCCGCGAACACCGGGGAGCTGTTTTTT.

As for this clone: Just one base apart from a much larger clone, this may be a read error. Other DNA sequences in this specimen translate into the identical CDR3. The J gene is TRBJ1-2, the V gene TRBV9; no clear D. There are 13 residues in the CDR3. V dropped 3 bases and J dropped 4 bases, with 10 bases sitting between them. CDR1 is SGDLS, CDR2 YYNGEE, per germline. The CDR3 coding sequence is TGTGCCAGCAGCGCCGGTGGCTCCTATGGCTACACCTTC. Its translation is CASSAGGSYGYTF.

V and J are TRBV2 and TRBJ2-5; 7 nucleotides line up with TRBD1. CDR3 length: 14 residues. Unmatched junction bases numbered 6, after V lost 5 bases and J lost 3 bases. Germline lookup yields CDR1 SNHLY and CDR2 FYNNEI. CDR3 protein: CASSPHRGEETQYF. In DNA form, the CDR3 reads TGTGCCAGCAGTCCGCACAGGGGCGAAGAGACCCAGTACTTC. Filled out from reference TRBV2 and TRBJ2-5, the complete variable domain reads EPEVTQTPSHQVTQMGQEVILRCVPISNHLYFYWYRQILGQKVEFLVSFYNNEISEKSEIFDDQFSVERPDGSNFTLKIRSTKLEDSAMYFCASSPHRGEETQYFGPGTRLLVL.